This TCR beta chain appears in the sequencing data of a study of blood T cell repertoires in COVID-19. This CDR3 is built from 13 residues. V lost 2 bases, J lost 4 bases, and 8 bases lay in between. CDR1 and CDR2 (germline): SGHRS, YFSETQ. Profiling relied on immunoSEQ multiplex PCR, and the TCRdb table lists in-frame clones only, not all of them. The table includes roughly 80,000 clones, around 85% detected once. This chain connects TRBV5-1 to TRBJ2-3, with TRBD2 as a possible D gene (5 bases). Sequenced material: peripheral blood. The receptor's source is a man at least 80 years old in a cohort sampled during active COVID-19. The CDR3: CASSLDYADTQYF. The DNA of the CDR3 is TGCGCCAGCAGCTTAGACTATGCAGATACGCAGTATTTT.